This T cell receptor beta chain appears in the sequencing data of a study of blood T cell repertoires in COVID-19 (TCRdb year 2020). Background on the whole study: Samples covering the acute and convalescent phases of COVID-19 were provided by collaborators in the United States, Italy and Spain. The material from the prospective study consisted of cDNA or gDNA derived from T cells, B-cell-depleted T cells, or PBMCs. Deeply sampled blood TCRbeta repertoires from subjects exposed to, actively infected with, or recovered from COVID-19 were included in the dataset. The repertoires were made available in a free public database intended to serve as a resource for research on the immune response to SARS-CoV-2. The samples were drawn from two sources: the first 160 participants of the ongoing ImmuneRACE study, and about 1,300 subjects contributed by 6 global collaborators. Nearly every sample came with metadata listing a de-identified subject ID, COVID-19 status, age in years and sex. Where available, HLA class I and class II types were obtained from metadata supplied by the sample provider rather than from assay-based typing. Points the paper makes about the study in general: Clinical and demographic metadata were provided uncurated, with the amount varying by source and participant.

A note on this clone: There is no known antigen for this receptor. No base quality information exists; no much larger clone differs at one position.

Each collaborating institution followed its own protocols to collect whole blood in K2EDTA tubes. For TCRbeta analysis, collaborator samples were shipped as frozen whole blood, as isolated PBMCs, or as DNA extracted from either sample type. TCRbeta CDR3 regions were amplified from genomic DNA by means of the immunoSEQ Assay, a bias-controlled multiplex PCR. As for how the authors treated the data: The number of nucleated cells in each sample was estimated by amplification of reference gene primers within the assay. To quantify the absolute abundance of each unique TCRbeta CDR3 rearrangement, sequence reads were collapsed and filtered. For each sample, productive Simpson clonality was calculated as the square root of Simpson's diversity index across productive rearrangements. Here the immuneACCESS table is served through TCRdb, limited to in-frame sequences with V and J called. Missing clones are a known gap in these copies; in checked studies unresolved V genes cover under half, and the rest lacks a known reason. That table gives V, J and clone size, and the DNA gave D and trimming. This sample holds roughly 140,000 clones; around 86% were observed only once. The ten largest clonotypes hold roughly 3% of the sample.

From the germline V gene, CDR1 is KGHDR and CDR2 is SFDVKD. The CDR3 contains 11 residues, cysteine and phenylalanine counted. CDR3 DNA is the only sequence kept; it has 33 bases, read in frame from the first base. V is shortened by 4 bases, J by 15 bases, and the region joining them spans 12 bases. The TCR was taken from a man between 65 and 85 years old with acute or convalescent COVID-19. What was sequenced was peripheral blood. The V gene is TRBV24-1 and the J gene is TRBJ2-1, with an unclear D gene assignment. The nucleotide sequence reads TGTGCCACCAGTGACCTTATCGCGTTGTTCTTC. It is translated as CATSDLIALFF.